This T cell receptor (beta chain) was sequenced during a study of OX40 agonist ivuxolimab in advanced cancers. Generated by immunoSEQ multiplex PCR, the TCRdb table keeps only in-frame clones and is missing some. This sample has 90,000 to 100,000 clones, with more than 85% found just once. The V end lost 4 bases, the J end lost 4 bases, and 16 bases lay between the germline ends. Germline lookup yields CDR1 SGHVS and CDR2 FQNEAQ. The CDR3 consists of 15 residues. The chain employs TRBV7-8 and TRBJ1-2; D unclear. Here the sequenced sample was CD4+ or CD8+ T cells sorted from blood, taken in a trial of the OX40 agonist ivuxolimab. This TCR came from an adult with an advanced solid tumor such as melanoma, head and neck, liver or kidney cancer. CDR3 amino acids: CASSSLLQAGYGYTF. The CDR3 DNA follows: TGTGCCAGCAGCTCCCTCCTTCAGGCGGGCTATGGCTACACCTTC.